The clone carrying this TCR beta chain has a count of ten or more. The data belong to a study of T cells in Graves' hyperthyroidism and ophthalmopathy. TCR beta CDR3 sequences were amplified from RNA transcripts. Initially, a first-round RT-PCR of the TCR CDR3 employed the HTBI primer set. One entry per CDR3 protein, called by TCRdb with MiXCR from the multiplex PCR reads. The sample has over 200,000 distinct CDR3 sequences, about 14% seen once. Trimming pared 2 bases from V and 12 bases from J, leaving 11 bases between. Germline lookup yields CDR1 MDHEN and CDR2 SYDVKM. This CDR3 comprises 11 residues.

The specimen was blood. The V call is TRBV28, the J call TRBJ2-7, with D tentatively TRBD2 (6 bases). The receptor comes from a woman aged 40 to 49 with Graves' hyperthyroidism that later progressed to Graves' ophthalmopathy. CDR3 sequence (DNA): TGTGCCAGCAGTTTACTAGCGCTCTGGTACTTC. It is translated as CASSLLALWYF.